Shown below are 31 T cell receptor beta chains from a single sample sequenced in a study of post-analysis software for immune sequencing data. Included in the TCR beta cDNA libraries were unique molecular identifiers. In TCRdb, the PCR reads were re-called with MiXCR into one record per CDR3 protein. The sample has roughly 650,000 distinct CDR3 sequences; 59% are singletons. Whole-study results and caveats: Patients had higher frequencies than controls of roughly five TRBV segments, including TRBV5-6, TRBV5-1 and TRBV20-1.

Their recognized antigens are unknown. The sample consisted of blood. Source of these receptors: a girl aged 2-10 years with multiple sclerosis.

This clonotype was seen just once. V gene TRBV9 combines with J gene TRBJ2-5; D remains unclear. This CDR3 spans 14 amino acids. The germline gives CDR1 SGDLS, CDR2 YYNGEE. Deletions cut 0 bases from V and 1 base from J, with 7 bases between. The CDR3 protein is CASSVGWGQETQYF. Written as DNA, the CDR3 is TGTGCCAGCAGCGTAGGTTGGGGCCAAGAGACCCAGTACTTC.

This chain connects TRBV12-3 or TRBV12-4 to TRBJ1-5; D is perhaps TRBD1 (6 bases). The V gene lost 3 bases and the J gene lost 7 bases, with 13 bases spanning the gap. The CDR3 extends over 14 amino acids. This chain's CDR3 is CASSLLSGAQPQHF. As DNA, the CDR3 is TGTGCCAGCAGTTTGTTGTCAGGGGCCCAGCCCCAGCATTTT.

The CDR3 nucleotides are TGTGCCAGCAGCGGCCCGGGGGTAGGCTACACCTTC. Its protein is CASSGPGVGYTF. This chain joins TRBV5-4 and TRBJ1-2; possible D gene TRBD1, 5 bases. Trimming cost V 4 bases and J 8 bases, with 12 bases left between them. In germline, CDR1 is SGHNT, CDR2 YYREEE (reference sequence). The CDR3 totals 12 residues.

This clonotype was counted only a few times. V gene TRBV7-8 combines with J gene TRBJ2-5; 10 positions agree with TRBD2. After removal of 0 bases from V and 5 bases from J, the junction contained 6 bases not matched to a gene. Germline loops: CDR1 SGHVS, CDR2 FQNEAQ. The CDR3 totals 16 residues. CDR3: CASSLAPSGSMETQYF. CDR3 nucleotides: TGTGCCAGCAGCTTAGCCCCTAGCGGGAGTATGGAGACCCAGTACTTC. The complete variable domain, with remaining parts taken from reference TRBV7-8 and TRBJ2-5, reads GAGVSQSPRYKVAKRGQDVALRCDPISGHVSLFWYQQALGQGPEFLTYFQNEAQLDKSGLPSDRFFAERPEGSVSTLKIQRTQQEDSAVYLCASSLAPSGSMETQYFGPGTRLLVL.

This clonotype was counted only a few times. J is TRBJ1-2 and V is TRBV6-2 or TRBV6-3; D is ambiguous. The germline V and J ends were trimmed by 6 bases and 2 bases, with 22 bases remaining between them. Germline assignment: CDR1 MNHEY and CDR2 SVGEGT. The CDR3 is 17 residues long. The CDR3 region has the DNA TGTGCCAGCAGCCCACCGCCCCGATTGATTCTAAACTATGGCTACACCTTC. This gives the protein CASSPPPRLILNYGYTF.

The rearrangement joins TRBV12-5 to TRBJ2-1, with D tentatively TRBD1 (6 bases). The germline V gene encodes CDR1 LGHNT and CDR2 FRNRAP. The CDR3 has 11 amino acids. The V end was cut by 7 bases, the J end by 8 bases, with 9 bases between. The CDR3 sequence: CASAEGDEQFF. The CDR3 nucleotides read TGTGCTAGTGCTGAGGGGGATGAGCAGTTCTTC.

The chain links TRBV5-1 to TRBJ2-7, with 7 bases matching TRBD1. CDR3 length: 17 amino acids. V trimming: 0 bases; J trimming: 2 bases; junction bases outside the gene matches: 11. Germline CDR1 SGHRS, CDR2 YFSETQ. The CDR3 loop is CASSLETGVPSPYEQYF. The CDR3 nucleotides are TGCGCCAGCAGCTTGGAAACAGGGGTCCCTTCCCCCTACGAGCAGTACTTC.

The CDR3 region is CSSIPGQGAHEQFF. The CDR3 DNA is TGCAGCTCGATTCCCGGACAGGGGGCACATGAGCAGTTCTTC. J is TRBJ2-1 and V is TRBV29-1; 11 bases are a match to TRBD1. CDR1 is SQVTM, CDR2 ANQGSEA, per germline. This CDR3 region has 14 residues. Losses at the gene ends were 8 bases for V and 8 bases for J; bases not matched to a gene: 11.

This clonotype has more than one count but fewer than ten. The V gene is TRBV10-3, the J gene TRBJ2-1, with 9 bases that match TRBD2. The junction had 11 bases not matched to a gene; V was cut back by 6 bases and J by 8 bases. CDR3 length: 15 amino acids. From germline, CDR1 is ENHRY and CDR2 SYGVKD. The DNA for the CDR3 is TGTGCCATCAGGTTGGCGGGAGGGATAGGCGATGAGCAGTTCTTC. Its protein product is CAIRLAGGIGDEQFF.

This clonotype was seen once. CDR3 nucleotides: TGTGCCAGCAGTTTAACGGGTCGGAATTCACCCCTCCACTTT. Translation gives CASSLTGRNSPLHF. The rearrangement uses TRBV12-3 or TRBV12-4 and TRBJ1-6; D remains ambiguous. The V and J ends lost 2 bases and 7 bases respectively, with 9 bases between them. CDR3 length: 14 residues.

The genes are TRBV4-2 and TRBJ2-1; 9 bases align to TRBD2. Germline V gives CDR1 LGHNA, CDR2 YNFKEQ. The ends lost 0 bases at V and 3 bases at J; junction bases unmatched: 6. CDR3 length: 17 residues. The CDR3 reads CASSQDGNSGSYNEQFF. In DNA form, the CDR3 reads TGTGCCAGCAGCCAAGATGGGAATAGCGGGAGCTACAATGAGCAGTTCTTC.

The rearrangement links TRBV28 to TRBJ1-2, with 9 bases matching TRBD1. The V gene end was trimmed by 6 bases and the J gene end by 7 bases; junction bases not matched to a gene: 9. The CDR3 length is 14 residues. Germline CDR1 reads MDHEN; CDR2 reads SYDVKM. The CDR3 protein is CASRITGGGSGYTF. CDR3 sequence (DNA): TGTGCCAGCAGGATAACAGGGGGCGGCTCTGGCTACACCTTC.

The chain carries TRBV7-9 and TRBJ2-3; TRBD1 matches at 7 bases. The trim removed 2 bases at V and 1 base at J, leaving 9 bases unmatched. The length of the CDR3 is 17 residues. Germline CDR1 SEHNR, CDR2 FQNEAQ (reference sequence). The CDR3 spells CASSLTRVGGRTDTQYF. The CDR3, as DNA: TGTGCCAGCAGCTTAACCCGGGTAGGGGGCCGCACAGATACGCAGTATTTT.

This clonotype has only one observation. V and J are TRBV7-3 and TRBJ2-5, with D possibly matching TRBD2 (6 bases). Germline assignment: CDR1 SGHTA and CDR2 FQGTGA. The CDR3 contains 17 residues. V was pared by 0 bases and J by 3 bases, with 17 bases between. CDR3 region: CASSLTGVLAMKETQYF. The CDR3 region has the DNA TGTGCCAGCAGCTTAACGGGGGTTCTAGCGATGAAAGAGACCCAGTACTTC.

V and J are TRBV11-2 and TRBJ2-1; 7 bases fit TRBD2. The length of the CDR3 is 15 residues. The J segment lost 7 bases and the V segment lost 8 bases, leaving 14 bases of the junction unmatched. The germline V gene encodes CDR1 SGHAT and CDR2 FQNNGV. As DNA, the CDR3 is TGTGCCAGCCATTTAGGGGAGGGCCTGAAGAATGAGCAGTTCTTC. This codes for CASHLGEGLKNEQFF.

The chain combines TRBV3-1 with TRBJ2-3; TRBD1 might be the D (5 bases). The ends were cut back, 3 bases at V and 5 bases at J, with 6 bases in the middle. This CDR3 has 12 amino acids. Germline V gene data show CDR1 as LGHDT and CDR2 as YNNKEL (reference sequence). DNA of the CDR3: TGTGCCAGCAGCCATCAGGGAGATACGCAGTATTTT. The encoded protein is CASSHQGDTQYF.

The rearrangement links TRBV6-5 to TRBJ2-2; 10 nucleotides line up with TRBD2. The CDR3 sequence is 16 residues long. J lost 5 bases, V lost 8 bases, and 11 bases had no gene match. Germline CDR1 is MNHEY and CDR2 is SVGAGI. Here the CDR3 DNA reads TGTGCCAGCGTCGAGGGGGGACTAGCGACGACCGGGGAGCTGTTTTTT. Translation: CASVEGGLATTGELFF.

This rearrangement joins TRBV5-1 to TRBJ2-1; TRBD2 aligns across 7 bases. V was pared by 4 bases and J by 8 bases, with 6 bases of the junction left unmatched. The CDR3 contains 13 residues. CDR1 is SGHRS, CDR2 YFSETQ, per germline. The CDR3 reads CASSDQRGDEQFF. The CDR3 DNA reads TGCGCCAGCAGCGATCAGCGGGGAGATGAGCAGTTCTTC.

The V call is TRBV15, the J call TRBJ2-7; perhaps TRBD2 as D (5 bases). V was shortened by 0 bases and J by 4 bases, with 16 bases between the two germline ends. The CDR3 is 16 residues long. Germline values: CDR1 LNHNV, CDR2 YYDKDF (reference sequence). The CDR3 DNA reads TGTGCCACCAGCAGAGATGGTTCTACATCGGGATACGAGCAGTACTTC. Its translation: CATSRDGSTSGYEQYF.

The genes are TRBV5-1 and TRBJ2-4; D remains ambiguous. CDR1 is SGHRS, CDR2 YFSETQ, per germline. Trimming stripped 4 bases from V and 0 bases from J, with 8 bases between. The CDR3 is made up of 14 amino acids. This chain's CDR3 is CASSPDLAKNIQYF. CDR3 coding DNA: TGCGCCAGCAGCCCTGATTTAGCCAAAAACATTCAGTACTTC.

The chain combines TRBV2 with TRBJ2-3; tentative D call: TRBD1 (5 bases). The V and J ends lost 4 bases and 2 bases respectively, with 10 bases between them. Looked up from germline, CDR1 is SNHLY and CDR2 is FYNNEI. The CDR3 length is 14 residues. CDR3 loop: CASSAGRVTDTQYF. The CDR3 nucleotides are TGTGCCAGCAGTGCGGGCAGGGTCACAGATACGCAGTATTTT. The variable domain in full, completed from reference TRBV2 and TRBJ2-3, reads EPEVTQTPSHQVTQMGQEVILRCVPISNHLYFYWYRQILGQKVEFLVSFYNNEISEKSEIFDDQFSVERPDGSNFTLKIRSTKLEDSAMYFCASSAGRVTDTQYFGPGTRLTVL.

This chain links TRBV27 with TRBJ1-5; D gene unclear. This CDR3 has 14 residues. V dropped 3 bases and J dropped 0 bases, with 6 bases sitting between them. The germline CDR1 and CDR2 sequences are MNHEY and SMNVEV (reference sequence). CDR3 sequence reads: CASSFTASNQPQHF. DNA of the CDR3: TGTGCCAGCAGTTTTACAGCTAGCAATCAGCCCCAGCATTTT.

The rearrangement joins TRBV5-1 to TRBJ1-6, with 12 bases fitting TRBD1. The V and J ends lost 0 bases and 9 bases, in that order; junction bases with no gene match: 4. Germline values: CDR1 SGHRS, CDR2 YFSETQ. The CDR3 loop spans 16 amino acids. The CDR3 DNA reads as TGCGCCAGCAGCTTGGACGGGACAGGGGGCAGTTCACCCCTCCACTTT. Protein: CASSLDGTGGSSPLHF. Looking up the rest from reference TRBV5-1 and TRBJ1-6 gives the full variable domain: KAGVTQTPRYLIKTRGQQVTLSCSPISGHRSVSWYQQTPGQGLQFLFEYFSETQRNKGNFPGRFSGRQFSNSRSEMNVSTLELGDSALYLCASSLDGTGGSSPLHFGNGTRLTVT.

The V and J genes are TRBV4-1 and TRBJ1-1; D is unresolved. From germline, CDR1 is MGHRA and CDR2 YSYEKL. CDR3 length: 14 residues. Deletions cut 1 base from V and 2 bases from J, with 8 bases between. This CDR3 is CASSQVDPNTEAFF. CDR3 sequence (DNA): TGCGCCAGCAGCCAAGTAGACCCTAACACTGAAGCTTTCTTT.

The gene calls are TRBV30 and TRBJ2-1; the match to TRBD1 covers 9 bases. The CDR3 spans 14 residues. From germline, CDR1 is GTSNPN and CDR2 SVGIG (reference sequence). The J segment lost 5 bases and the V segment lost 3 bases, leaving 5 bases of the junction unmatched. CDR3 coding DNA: TGTGCCTGGAGCGTGGGACAGGGCCACAATGAGCAGTTCTTC. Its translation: CAWSVGQGHNEQFF.

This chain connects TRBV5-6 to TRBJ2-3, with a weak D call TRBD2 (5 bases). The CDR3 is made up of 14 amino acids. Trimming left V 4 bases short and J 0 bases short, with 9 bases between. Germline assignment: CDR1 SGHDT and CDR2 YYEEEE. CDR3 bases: TGTGCCAGCAGCCGAGGGATTAGCACAGATACGCAGTATTTT. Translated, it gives CASSRGISTDTQYF.

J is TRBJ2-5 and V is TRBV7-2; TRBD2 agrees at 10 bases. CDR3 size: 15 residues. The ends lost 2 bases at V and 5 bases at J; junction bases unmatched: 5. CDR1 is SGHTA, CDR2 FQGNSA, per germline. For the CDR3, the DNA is TGTGCCAGCAGCTTATGGACTAGCGGTATGGAGACCCAGTACTTC. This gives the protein CASSLWTSGMETQYF.

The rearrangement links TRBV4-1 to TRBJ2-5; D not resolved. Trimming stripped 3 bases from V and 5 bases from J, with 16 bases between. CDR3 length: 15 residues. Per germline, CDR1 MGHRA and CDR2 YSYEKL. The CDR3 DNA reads TGCGCCAGCAGCCAGGACCCCGCGGCCCGGGAGACCCAGTACTTC. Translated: CASSQDPAARETQYF.

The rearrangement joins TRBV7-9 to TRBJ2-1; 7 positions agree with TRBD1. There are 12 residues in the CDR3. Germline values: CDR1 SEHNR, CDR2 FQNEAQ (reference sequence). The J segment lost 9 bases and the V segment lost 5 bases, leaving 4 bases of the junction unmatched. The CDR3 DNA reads TGTGCCAGCAGCCAGGGACAGCTTGAGCAGTTCTTC. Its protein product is CASSQGQLEQFF. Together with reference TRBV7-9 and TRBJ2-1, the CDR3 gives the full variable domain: DTGVSQNPRHKITKRGQNVTFRCDPISEHNRLYWYRQTLGQGPEFLTYFQNEAQLEKSRLLSDRFSAERPKGSFSTLEIQRTEQGDSAMYLCASSQGQLEQFFGPGTRLTVL.

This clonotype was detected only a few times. The CDR3 here is CASSLRARGNTEAFF. The CDR3 DNA reads as TGTGCCAGCAGTTTAAGGGCTCGAGGGAACACTGAAGCTTTCTTT. The chain links TRBV12-3 or TRBV12-4 to TRBJ1-1, with D unresolved. There are 15 residues in the CDR3. Between the trimmed V and J ends, which lost 2 bases and 1 base, there was a span of 11 bases.

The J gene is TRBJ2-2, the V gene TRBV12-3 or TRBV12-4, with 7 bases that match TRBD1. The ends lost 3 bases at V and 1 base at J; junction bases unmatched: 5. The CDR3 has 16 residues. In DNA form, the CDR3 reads TGTGCCAGCAGTTTTCCGGGACAGCTGAACACCGGGGAGCTGTTTTTT. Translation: CASSFPGQLNTGELFF.